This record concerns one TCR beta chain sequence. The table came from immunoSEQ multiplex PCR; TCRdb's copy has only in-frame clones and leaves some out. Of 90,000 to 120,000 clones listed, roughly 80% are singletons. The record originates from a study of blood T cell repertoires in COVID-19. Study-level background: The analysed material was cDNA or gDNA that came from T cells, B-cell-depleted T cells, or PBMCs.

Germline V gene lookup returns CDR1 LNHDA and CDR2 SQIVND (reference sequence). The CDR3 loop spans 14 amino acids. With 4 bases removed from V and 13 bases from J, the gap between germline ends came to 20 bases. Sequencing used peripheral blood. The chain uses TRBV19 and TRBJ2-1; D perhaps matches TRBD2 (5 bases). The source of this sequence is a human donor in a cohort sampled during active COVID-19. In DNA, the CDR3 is TGTGCCAGTAGTACCTCCGCTAGCCCCGAAGGTCAGTTCTTC. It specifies CASSTSASPEGQFF.